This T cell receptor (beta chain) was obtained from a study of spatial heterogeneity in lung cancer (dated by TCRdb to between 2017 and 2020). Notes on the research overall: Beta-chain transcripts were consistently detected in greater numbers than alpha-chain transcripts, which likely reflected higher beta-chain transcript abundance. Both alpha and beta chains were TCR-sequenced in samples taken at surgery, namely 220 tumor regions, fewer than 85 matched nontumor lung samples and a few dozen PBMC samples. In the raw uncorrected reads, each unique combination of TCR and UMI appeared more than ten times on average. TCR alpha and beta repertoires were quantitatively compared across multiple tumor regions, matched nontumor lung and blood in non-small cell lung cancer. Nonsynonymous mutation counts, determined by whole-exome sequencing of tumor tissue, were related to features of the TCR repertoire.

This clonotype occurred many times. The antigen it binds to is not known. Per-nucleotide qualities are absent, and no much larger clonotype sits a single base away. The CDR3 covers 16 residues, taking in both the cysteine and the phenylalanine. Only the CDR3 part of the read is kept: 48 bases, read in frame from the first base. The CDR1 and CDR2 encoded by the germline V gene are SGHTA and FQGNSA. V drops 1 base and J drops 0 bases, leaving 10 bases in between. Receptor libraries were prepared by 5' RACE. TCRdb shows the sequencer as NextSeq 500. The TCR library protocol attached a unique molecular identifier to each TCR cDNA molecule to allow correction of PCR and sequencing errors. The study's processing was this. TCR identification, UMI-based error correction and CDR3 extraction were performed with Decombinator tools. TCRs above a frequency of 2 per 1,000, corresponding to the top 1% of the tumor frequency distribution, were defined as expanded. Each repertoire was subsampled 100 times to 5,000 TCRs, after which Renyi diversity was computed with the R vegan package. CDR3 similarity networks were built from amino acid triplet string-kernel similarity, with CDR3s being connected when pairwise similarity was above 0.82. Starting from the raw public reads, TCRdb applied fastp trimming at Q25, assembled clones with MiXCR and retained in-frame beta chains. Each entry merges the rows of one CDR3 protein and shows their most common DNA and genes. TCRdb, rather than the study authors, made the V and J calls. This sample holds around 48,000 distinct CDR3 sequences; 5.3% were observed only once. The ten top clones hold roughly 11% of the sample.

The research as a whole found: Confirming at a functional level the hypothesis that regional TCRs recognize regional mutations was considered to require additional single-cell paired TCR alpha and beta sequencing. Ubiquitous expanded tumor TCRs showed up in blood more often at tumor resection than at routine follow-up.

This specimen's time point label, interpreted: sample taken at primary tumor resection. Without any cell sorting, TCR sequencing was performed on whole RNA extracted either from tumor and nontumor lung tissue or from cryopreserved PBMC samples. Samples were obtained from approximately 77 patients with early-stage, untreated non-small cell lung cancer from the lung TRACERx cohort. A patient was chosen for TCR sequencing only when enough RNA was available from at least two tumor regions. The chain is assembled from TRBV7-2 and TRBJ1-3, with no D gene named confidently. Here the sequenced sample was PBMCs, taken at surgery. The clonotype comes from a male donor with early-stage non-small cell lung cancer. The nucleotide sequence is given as TGTGCCAGCAGCTTAGATTTGCTGGGCTCTGGAAACACCATATATTTT. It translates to CASSLDLLGSGNTIYF.